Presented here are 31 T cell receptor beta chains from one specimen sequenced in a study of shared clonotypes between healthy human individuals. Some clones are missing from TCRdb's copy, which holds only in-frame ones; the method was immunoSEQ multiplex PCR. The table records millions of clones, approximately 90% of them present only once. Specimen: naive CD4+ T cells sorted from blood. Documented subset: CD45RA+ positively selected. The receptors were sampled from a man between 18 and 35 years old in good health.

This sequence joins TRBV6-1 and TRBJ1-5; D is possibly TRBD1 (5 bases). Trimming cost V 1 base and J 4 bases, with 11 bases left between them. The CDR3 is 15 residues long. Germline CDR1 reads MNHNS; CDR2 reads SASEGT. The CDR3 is CASSEGWGFNQPQHF. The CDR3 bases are TGTGCCAGCAGTGAAGGATGGGGGTTTAATCAGCCCCAGCATTTT.

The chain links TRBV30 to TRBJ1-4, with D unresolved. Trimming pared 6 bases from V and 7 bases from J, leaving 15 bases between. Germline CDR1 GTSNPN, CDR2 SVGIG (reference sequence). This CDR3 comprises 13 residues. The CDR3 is CACRLIGGEKLFF. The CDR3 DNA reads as TGTGCCTGTCGACTTATCGGTGGTGAAAAACTGTTTTTT.

CDR3: CASSGFGKGNTEAFF. CDR3 DNA sequence: TGTGCCAGCAGTGGGTTTGGGAAGGGTAACACTGAAGCTTTCTTT. J is TRBJ1-1 and V is TRBV19; D unclear. The CDR3 length is 15 residues. Trimming pared 9 bases from V and 2 bases from J, leaving 19 bases between. Germline values: CDR1 LNHDA, CDR2 SQIVND (reference sequence).

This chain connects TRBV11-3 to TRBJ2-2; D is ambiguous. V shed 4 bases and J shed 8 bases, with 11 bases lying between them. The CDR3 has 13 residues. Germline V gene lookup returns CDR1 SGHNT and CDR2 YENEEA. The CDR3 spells CASSYVSTGELFF. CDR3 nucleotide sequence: TGTGCCAGCAGCTACGTTTCTACTGGGGAGCTGTTTTTT.

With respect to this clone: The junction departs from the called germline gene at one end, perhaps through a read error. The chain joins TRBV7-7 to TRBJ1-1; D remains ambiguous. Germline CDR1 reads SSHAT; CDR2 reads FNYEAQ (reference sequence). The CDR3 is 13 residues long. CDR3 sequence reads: CASSLAEGTEAFF. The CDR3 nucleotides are TGTGCTAGCAGCTTAGCGGAGGGAACTGAAGCTTTCTTT. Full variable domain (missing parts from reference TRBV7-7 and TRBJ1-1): GAGVSQSPRYKVTKRGQDVTLRCDPISSHATLYWYQQALGQGPEFLTYFNYEAQPDKSGLPSDRFSAERPEGSISTLTIQRTEQRDSAMYRCASSLAEGTEAFFGQGTRLTVV.

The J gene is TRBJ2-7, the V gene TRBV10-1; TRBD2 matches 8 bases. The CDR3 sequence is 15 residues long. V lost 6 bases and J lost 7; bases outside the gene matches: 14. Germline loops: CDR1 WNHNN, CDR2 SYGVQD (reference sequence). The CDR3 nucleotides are TGCGCCAGCAGCGGGAGGGCTAGCGGGTATCGGGAGCAGTACTTC. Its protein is CASSGRASGYREQYF.

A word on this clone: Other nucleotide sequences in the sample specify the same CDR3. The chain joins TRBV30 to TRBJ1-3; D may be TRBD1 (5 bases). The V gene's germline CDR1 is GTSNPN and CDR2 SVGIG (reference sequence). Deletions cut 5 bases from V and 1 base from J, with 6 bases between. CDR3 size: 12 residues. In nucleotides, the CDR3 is TGTGCCTGGGGGGGGTCTGGAAACACCATATATTTT. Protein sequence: CAWGGSGNTIYF.

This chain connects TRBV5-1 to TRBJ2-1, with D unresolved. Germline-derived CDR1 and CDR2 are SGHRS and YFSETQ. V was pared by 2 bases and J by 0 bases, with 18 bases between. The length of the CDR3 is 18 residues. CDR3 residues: CASSLSGVVSSSYNEQFF. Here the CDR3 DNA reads TGCGCCAGCAGCTTATCTGGGGTGGTGTCGAGCTCCTACAATGAGCAGTTCTTC.

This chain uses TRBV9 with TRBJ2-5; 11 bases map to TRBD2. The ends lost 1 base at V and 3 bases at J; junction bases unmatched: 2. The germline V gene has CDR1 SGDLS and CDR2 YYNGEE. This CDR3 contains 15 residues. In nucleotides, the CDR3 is TGTGCCAGCAGCGTACAACTAGCGGGAGAAGAGACCCAGTACTTC. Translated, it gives CASSVQLAGEETQYF.

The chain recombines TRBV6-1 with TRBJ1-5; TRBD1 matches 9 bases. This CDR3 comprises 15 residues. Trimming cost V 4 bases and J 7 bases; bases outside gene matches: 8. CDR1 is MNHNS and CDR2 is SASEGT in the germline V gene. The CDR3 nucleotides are TGTGCCAGCAGTGGAGGGGGGACAGGGTGGCAGCCCCAGCATTTT. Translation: CASSGGGTGWQPQHF.

Written as DNA, the CDR3 is TGTGCCAGCAGTAAAACAGGGGGCTTCGACTATGGCTACACCTTC. This sequence encodes CASSKTGGFDYGYTF. V and J are TRBV2 and TRBJ1-2; 9 nucleotides match TRBD1. The length of the CDR3 is 15 residues. Germline values: CDR1 SNHLY, CDR2 FYNNEI. Unmatched junction bases numbered 7, after V lost 5 bases and J lost 3 bases.

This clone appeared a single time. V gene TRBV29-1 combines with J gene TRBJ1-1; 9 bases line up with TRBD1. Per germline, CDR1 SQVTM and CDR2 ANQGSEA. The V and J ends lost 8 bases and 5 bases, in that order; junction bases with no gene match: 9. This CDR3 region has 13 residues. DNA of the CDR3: TGCAGCTATGTAGGAGACAGGGGGACTGAAGCTTTCTTT. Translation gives CSYVGDRGTEAFF.

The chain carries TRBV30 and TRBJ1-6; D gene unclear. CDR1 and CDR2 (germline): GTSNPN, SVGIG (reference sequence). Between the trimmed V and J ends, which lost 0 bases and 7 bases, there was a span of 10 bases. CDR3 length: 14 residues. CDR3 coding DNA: TGTGCCTGGAGTGTACACGACGGGAATTCACCCCTCCACTTT. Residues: CAWSVHDGNSPLHF. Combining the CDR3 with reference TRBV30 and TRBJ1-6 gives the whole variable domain SQTIHQWPATLVQPVGSPLSLECTVEGTSNPNLYWYRQAAGRGLQLLFYSVGIGQISSEVPQNLSASRPQDRQFILSSKKLLLSDSGFYLCAWSVHDGNSPLHFGNGTRLTVT.

DNA of the CDR3: TGCAGCGTTTGGGTAGCGGGGACGCAAGAGACCCAGTACTTC. It codes for CSVWVAGTQETQYF. The chain is built from TRBV29-1 and TRBJ2-5; 8 bases align to TRBD2. Germline values: CDR1 SQVTM, CDR2 ANQGSEA. CDR3 length: 14 residues. V was clipped by 5 bases and J by 2 bases; unmatched bases: 7.

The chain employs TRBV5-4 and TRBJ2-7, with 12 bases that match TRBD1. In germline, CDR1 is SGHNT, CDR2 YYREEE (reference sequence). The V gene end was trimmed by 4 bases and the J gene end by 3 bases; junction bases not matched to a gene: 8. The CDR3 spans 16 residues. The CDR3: CASSARDRGPLYEQYF. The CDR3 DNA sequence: TGTGCCAGCAGCGCCCGGGACAGGGGGCCTCTCTACGAGCAGTACTTC. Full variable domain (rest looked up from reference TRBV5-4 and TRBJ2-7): ETGVTQSPTHLIKTRGQQVTLRCSSQSGHNTVSWYQQALGQGPQFIFQYYREEENGRGNFPPRFSGLQFPNYSSELNVNALELDDSALYLCASSARDRGPLYEQYFGPGTRLTVT.

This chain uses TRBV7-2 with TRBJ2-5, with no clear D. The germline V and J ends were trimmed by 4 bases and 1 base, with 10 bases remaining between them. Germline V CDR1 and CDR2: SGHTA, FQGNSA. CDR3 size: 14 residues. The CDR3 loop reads CASSSPVGQETQYF. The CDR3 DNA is TGTGCCAGCAGCTCCCCGGTTGGCCAAGAGACCCAGTACTTC.

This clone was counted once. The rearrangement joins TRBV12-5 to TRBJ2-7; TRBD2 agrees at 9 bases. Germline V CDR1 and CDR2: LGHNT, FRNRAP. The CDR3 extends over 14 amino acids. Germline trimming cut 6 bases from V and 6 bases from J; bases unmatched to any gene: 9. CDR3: CASGLSGSGGEQYF. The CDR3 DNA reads TGTGCTAGTGGACTTAGCGGGAGTGGGGGCGAGCAGTACTTC.

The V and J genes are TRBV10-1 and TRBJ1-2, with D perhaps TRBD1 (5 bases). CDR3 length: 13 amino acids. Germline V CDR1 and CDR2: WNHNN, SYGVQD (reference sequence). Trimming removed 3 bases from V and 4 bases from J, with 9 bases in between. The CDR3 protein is CASSEAGSYGYTF. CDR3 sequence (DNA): TGCGCCAGCAGTGAAGCAGGGAGCTATGGCTACACCTTC.

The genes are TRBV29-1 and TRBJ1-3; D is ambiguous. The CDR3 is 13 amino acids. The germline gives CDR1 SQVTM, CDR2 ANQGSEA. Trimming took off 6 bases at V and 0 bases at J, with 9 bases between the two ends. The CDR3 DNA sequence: TGCAGCGTCCTATGGAGCTCTGGAAACACCATATATTTT. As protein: CSVLWSSGNTIYF.

The CDR3 nucleotides are TGTGCCTGGAGTGTAAGGGGGACCCCAGCGTTTATAAGCTCACCCCTCCACTTT. Translated: CAWSVRGTPAFISSPLHF. This rearrangement joins TRBV30 to TRBJ1-6; a weak D match, TRBD1 (6 bases). Deletions cut 0 bases from V and 10 bases from J, with 25 bases between. CDR1 and CDR2 (germline): GTSNPN, SVGIG (reference sequence). This CDR3 contains 18 residues. Full variable domain (missing parts from reference TRBV30 and TRBJ1-6): SQTIHQWPATLVQPVGSPLSLECTVEGTSNPNLYWYRQAAGRGLQLLFYSVGIGQISSEVPQNLSASRPQDRQFILSSKKLLLSDSGFYLCAWSVRGTPAFISSPLHFGNGTRLTVT.

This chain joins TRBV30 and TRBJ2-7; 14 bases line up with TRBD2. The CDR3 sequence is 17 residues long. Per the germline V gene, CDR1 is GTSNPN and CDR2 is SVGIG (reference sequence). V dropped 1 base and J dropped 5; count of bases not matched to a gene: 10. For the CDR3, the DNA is TGTGCCTGGAGTGCTCGACTAGCGGGAGGGCCTCTCGACGAGCAGTACTTC. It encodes CAWSARLAGGPLDEQYF.

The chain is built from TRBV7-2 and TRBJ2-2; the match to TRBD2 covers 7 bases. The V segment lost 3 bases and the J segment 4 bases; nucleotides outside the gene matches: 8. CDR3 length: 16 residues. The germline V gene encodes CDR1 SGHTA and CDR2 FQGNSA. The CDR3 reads CASSFGGAGFTGELFF. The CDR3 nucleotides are TGTGCCAGCAGCTTTGGCGGAGCGGGATTCACCGGGGAGCTGTTTTTT. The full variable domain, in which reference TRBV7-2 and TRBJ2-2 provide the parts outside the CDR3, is GAGVSQSPSNKVTEKGKDVELRCDPISGHTALYWYRQSLGQGLEFLIYFQGNSAPDKSGLPSDRFSAERTGGSVSTLTIQRTQQEDSAVYLCASSFGGAGFTGELFFGEGSRLTVL.

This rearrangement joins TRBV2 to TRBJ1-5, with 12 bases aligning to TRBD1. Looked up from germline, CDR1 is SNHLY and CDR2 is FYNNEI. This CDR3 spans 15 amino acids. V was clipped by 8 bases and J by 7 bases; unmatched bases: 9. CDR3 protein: CASRRDRGLEQPQHF. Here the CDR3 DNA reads TGTGCCAGCCGGAGGGACAGGGGGCTGGAACAGCCCCAGCATTTT. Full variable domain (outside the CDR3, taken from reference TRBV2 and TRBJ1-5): EPEVTQTPSHQVTQMGQEVILRCVPISNHLYFYWYRQILGQKVEFLVSFYNNEISEKSEIFDDQFSVERPDGSNFTLKIRSTKLEDSAMYFCASRRDRGLEQPQHFGDGTRLSIL.

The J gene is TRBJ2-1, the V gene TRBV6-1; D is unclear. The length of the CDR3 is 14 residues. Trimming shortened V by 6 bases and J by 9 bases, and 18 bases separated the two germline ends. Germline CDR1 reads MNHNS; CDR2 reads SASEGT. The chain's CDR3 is CASRPGSSVSEQFF. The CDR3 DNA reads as TGTGCCAGCAGGCCGGGTAGTTCTGTCTCTGAGCAGTTCTTC.

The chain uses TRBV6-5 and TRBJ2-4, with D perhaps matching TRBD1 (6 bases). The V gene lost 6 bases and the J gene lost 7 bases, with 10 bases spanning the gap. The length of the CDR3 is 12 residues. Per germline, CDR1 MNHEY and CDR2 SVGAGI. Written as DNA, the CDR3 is TGTGCCAGCAGACAGGGTTCGAACATTCAGTACTTC. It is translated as CASRQGSNIQYF.

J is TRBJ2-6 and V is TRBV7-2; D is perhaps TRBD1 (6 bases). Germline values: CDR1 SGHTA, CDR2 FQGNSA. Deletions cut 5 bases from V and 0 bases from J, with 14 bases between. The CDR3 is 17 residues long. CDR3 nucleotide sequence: TGTGCCAGCAGCCCAGGGGCGTCGCTCTCTGGGGCCAACGTCCTGACTTTC. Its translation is CASSPGASLSGANVLTF.

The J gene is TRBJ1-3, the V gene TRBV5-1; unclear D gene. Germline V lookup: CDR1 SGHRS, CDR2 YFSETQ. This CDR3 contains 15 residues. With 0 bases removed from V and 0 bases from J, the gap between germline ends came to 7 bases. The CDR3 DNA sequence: TGCGCCAGCAGCTTGGAAGCCCCCTCTGGAAACACCATATATTTT. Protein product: CASSLEAPSGNTIYF.

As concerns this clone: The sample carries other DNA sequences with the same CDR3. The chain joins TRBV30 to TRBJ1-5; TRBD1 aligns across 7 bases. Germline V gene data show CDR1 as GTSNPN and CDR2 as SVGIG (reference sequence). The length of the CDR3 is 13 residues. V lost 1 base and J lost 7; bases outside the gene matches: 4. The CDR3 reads CAWSGRGDQPQHF. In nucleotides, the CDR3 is TGTGCCTGGAGTGGCAGGGGGGACCAGCCCCAGCATTTT.

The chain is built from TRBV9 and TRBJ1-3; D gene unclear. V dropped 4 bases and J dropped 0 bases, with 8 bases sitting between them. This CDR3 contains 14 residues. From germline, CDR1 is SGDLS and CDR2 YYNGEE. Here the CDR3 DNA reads TGTGCCAGCAGCCTTACCCGCTCTGGAAACACCATATATTTT. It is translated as CASSLTRSGNTIYF.

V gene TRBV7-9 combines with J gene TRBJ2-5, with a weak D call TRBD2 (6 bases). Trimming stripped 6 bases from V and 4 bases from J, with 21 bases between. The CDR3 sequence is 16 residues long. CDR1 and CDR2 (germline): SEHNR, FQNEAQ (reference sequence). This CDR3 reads CASSRLLAGRGETQYF. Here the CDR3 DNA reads TGTGCCAGCAGTCGCCTACTTGCGGGAAGAGGAGAGACCCAGTACTTC.

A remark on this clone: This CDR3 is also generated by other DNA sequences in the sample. The CDR3 DNA reads TGTGCCATCAGCGGCGGAGGGGGGCAAGAGACCCAGTACTTC. It is translated as CAISGGGGQETQYF. The chain carries TRBV10-3 and TRBJ2-5; perhaps D is TRBD1 or TRBD2 (6 bases each). CDR1 is ENHRY, CDR2 SYGVKD, per germline. The V gene lost 6 bases and the J gene lost 2 bases, with 13 bases spanning the gap. This CDR3 comprises 14 residues.